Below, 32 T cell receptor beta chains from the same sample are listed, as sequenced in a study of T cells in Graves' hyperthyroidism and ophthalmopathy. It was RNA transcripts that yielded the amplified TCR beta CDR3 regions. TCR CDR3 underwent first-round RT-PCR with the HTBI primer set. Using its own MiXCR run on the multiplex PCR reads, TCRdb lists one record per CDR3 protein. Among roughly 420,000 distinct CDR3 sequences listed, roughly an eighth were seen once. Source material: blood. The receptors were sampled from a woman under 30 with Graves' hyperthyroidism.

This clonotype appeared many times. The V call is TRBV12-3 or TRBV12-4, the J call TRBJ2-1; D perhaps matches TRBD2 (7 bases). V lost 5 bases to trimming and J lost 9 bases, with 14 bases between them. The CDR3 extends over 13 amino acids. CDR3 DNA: TGTGCCAGCAGTAGGGGGGGTTTGGTTGAGCAGTTCTTC. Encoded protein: CASSRGGLVEQFF.

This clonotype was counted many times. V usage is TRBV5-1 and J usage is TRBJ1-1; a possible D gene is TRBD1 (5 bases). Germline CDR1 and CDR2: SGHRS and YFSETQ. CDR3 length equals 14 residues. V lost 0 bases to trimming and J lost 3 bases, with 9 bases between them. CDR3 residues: CASSLASTDTEAFF. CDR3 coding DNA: TGCGCCAGCAGCTTGGCATCGACAGACACTGAAGCTTTCTTT.

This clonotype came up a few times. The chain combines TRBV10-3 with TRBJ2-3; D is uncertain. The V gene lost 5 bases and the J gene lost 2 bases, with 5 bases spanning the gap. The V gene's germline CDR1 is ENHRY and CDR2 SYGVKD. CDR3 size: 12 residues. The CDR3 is CAISTATDTQYF. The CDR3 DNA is TGTGCCATCAGTACCGCCACAGATACGCAGTATTTT.

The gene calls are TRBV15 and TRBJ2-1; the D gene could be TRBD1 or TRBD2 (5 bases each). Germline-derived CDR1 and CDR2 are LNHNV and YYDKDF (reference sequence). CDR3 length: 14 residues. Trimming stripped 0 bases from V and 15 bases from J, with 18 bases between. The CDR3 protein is CATSRDNTGPHAFF. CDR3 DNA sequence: TGTGCCACCAGCAGAGATAATACGGGACCCCATGCGTTCTTC.

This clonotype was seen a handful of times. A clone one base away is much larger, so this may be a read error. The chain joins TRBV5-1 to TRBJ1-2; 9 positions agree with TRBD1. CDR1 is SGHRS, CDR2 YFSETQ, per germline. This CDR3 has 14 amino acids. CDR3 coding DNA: TGCGCCAGCAGCTCGAAGGGACAGGGATTTGGCTACGCCTTC. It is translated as CASSSKGQGFGYAF. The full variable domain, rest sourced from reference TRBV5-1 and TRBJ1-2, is KAGVTQTPRYLIKTRGQQVTLSCSPISGHRSVSWYQQTPGQGLQFLFEYFSETQRNKGNFPGRFSGRQFSNSRSEMNVSTLELGDSALYLCASSSKGQGFGYAFGSGTRLTVV.

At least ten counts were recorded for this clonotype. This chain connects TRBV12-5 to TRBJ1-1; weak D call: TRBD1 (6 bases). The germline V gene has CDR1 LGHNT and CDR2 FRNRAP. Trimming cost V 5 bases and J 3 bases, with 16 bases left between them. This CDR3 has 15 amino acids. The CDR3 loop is CASGRDRLGYTEAFF. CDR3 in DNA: TGTGCTAGTGGTAGAGACAGGTTAGGCTACACTGAAGCTTTCTTT.

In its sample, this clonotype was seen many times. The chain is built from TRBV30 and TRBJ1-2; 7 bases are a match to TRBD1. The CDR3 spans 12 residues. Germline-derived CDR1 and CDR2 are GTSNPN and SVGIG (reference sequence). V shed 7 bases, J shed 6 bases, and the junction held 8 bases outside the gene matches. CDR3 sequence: CASTGVRDGYTF. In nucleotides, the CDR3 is TGTGCCTCCACAGGGGTCCGCGATGGCTACACCTTC.

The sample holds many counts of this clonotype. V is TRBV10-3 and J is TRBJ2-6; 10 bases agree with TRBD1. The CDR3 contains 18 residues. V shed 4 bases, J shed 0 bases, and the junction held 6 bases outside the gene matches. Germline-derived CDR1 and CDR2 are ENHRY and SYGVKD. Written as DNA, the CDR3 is TGTGCCATCAGTGTTTCAGGGGACAGGGGCTCTGGGGCCAACGTCCTGACTTTC. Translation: CAISVSGDRGSGANVLTF.

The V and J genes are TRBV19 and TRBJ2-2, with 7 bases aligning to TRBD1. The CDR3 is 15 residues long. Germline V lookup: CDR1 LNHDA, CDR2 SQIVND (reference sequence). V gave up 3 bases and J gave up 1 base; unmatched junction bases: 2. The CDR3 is CASSIDRVNTGELFF. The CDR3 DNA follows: TGTGCCAGTAGTATTGACAGGGTGAACACCGGGGAGCTGTTTTTT.

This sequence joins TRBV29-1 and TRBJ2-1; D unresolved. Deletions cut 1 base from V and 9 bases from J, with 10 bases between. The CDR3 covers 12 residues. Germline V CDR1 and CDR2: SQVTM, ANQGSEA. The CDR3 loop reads CSVEGSHSEQFF. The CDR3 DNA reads TGCAGCGTTGAAGGGTCACACAGTGAGCAGTTCTTC.

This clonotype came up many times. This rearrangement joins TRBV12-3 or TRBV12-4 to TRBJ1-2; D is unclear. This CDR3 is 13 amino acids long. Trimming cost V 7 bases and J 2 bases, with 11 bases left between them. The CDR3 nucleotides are TGTGCCAGCACTCGGGCCCTCAACTATGGCTACACCTTC. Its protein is CASTRALNYGYTF.

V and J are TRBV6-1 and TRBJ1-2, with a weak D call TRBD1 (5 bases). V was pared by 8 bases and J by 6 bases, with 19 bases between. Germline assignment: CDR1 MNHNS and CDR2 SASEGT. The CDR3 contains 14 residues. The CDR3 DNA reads TGTGCCAGCGAAATAGGGACCTCAGCTCATGGCTACACCTTC. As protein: CASEIGTSAHGYTF.

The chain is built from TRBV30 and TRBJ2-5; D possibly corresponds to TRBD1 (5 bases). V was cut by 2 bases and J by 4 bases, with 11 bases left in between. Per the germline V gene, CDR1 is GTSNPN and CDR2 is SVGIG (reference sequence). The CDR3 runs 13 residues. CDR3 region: CAWSFTGVETQYF. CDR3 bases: TGTGCCTGGAGTTTCACAGGAGTAGAGACCCAGTACTTC.

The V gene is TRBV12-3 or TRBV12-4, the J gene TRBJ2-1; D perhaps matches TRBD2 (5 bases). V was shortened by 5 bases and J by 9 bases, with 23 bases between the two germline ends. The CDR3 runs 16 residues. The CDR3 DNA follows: TGTGCCAGCAGTCTCCCCCAGAGGGTAACAATCTGTGAGCAGTTCTTC. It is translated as CASSLPQRVTICEQFF.

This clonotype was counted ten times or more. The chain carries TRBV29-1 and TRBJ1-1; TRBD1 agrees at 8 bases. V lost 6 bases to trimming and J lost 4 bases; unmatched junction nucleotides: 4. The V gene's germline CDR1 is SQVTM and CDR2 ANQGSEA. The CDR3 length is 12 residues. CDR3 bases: TGCAGCGTATTGACAGGGGTCACTGAAGCTTTCTTT. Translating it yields CSVLTGVTEAFF.

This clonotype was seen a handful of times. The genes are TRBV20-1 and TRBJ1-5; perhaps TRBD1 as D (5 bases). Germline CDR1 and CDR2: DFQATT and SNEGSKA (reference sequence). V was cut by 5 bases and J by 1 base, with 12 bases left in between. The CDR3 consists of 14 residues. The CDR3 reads CSALEGRSNQPQHF. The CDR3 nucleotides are TGCAGTGCTTTAGAGGGACGGAGCAATCAGCCCCAGCATTTT.

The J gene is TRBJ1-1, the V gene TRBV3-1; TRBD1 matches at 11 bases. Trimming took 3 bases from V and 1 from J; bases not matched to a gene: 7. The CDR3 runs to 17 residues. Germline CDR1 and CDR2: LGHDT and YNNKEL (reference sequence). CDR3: CASSHHSGTGGNTEAFF. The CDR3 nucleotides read TGTGCCAGCAGCCACCACTCTGGGACAGGGGGGAACACTGAAGCTTTCTTT.

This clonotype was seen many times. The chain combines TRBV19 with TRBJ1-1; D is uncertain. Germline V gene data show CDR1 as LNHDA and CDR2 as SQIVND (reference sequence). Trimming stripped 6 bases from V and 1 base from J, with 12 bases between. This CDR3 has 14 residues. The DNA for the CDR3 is TGTGCCAGTAGGTCCCGATTAGGGAACACTGAAGCTTTCTTT. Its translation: CASRSRLGNTEAFF.

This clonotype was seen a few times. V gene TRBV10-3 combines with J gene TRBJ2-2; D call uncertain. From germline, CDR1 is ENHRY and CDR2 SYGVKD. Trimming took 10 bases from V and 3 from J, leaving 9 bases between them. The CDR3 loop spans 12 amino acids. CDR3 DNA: TGTGCCACCGGTGGGGACACCGGGGAGCTGTTTTTT. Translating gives CATGGDTGELFF.

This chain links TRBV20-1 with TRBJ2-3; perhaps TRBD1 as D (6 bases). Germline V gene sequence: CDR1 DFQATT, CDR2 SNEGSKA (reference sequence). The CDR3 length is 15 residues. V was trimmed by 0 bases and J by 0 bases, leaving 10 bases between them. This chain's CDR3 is CSARDLQGSTDTQYF. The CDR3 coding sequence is TGCAGTGCTAGAGATCTCCAGGGGAGCACAGATACGCAGTATTTT.

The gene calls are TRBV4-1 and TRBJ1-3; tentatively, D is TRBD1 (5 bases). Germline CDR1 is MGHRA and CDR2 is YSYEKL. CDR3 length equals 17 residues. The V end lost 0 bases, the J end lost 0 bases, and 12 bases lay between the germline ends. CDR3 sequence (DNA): TGCGCCAGCAGCCAAGATCTTAAGACAGTCTCTGGAAACACCATATATTTT. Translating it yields CASSQDLKTVSGNTIYF.

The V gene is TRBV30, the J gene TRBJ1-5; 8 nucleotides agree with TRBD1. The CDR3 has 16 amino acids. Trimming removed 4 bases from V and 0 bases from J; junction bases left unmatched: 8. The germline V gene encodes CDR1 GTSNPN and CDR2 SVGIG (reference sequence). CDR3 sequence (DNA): TGTGCCTGGACCCCGGTAGGACAGGGTAGCAATCAGCCCCAGCATTTT. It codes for CAWTPVGQGSNQPQHF.

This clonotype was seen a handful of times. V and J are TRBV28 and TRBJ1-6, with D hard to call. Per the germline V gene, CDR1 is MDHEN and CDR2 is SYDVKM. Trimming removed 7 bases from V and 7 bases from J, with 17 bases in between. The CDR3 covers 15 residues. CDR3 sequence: CASTKAGSFNSPLHF. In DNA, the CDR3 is TGTGCCAGCACAAAAGCGGGCAGCTTCAATTCACCCCTCCACTTT.

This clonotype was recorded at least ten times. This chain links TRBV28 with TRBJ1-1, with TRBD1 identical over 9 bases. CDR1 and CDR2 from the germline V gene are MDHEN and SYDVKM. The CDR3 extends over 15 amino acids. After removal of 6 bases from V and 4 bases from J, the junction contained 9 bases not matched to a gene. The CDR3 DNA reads TGTGCCAGCAGGCGGGGGGACAGGGTTGCCACTGAAGCTTTCTTT. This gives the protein CASRRGDRVATEAFF. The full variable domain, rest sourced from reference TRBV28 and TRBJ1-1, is DVKVTQSSRYLVKRTGEKVFLECVQDMDHENMFWYRQDPGLGLRLIYFSYDVKMKEKGDIPEGYSVSREKKERFSLILESASTNQTSMYLCASRRGDRVATEAFFGQGTRLTVV.

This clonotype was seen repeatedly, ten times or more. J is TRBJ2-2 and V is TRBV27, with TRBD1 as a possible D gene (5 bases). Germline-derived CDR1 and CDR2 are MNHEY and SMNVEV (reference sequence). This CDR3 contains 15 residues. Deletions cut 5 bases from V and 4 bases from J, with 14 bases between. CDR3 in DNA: TGTGCCAGCAGTCCTCAGGGTCGCGGCACCGGGGAGCTGTTTTTT. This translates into CASSPQGRGTGELFF.

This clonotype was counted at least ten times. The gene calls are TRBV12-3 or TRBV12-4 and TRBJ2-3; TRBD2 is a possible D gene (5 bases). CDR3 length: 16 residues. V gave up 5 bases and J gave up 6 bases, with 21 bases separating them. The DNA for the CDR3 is TGTGCCAGCAGTCTCCTAGCCGTGGCTGAGCACGATACGCAGTATTTT. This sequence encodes CASSLLAVAEHDTQYF.

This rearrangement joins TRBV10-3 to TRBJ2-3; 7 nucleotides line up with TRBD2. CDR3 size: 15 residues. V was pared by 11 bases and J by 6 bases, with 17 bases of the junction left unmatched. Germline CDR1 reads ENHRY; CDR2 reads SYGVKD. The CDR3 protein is CASRGTKMEGDTQYF. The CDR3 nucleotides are TGTGCCTCGCGGGGGACTAAAATGGAGGGTGATACGCAGTATTTT.

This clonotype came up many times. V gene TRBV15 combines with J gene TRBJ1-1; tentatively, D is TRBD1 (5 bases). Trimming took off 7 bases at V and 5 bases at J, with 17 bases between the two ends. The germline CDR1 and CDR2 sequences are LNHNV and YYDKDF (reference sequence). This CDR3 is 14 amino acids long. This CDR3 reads CATTQGGDWTEAFF. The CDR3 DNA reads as TGTGCCACCACCCAGGGCGGGGATTGGACTGAAGCTTTCTTT.

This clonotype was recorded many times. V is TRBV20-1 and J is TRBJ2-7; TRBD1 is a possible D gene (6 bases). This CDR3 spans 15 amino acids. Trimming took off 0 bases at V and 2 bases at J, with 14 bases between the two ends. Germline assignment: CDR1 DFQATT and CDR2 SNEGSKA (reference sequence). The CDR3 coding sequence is TGCAGTGCTAGAGATCTCCAGGGGCGCCCCTACGAGCAGTACTTC. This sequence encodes CSARDLQGRPYEQYF.

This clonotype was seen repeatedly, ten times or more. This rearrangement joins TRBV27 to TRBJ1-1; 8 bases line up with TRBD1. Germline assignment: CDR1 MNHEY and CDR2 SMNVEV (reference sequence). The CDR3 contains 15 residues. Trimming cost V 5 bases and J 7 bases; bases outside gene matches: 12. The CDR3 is CASSRAADRAFEAFF. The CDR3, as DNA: TGTGCCAGCAGTCGGGCAGCGGACAGGGCGTTTGAAGCTTTCTTT.

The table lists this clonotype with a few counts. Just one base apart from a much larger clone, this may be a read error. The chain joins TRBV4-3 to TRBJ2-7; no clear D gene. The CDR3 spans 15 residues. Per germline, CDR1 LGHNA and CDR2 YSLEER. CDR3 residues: CASGQDMDGSYEQYF. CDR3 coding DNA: TGCGCCAGCGGCCAAGATATGGACGGTTCCTACGAGCAGTACTTC.

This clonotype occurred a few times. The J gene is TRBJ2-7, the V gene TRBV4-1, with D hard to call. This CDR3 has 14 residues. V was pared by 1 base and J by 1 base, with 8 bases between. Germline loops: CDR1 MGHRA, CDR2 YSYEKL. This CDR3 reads CASSQVADSYEQYF. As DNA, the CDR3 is TGCGCCAGCAGCCAAGTCGCAGATTCCTACGAGCAGTACTTC.